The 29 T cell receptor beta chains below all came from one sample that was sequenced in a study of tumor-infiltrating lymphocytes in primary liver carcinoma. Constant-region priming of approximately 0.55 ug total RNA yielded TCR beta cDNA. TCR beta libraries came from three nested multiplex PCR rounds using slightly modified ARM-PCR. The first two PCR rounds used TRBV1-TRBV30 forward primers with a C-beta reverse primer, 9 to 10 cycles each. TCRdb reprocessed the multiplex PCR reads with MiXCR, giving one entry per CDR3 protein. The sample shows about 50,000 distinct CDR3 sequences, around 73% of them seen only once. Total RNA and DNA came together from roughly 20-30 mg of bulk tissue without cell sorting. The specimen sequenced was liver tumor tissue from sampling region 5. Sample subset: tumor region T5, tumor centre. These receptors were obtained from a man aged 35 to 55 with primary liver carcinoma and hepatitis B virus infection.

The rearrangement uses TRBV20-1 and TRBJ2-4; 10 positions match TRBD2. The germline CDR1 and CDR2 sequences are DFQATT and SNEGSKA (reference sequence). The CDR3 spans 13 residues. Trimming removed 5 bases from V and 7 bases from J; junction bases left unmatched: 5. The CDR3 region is CSARQRGGNIQYF. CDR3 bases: TGCAGTGCTCGACAGCGGGGGGGGAACATTCAGTACTTC.

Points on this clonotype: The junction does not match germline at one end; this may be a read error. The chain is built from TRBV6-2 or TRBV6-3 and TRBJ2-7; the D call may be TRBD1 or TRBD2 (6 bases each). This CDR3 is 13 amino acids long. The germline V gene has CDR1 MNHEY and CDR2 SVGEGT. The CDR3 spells CVSGGTSAYEQYF. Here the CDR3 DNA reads TGTGTCAGCGGAGGGACAAGTGCCTACGAGCAGTACTTC.

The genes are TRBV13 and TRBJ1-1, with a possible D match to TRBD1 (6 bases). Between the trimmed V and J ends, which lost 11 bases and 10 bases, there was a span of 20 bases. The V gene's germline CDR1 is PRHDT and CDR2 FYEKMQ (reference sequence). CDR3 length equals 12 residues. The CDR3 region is CAGNTRGGGAFF. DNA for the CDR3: TGTGCCGGCAACACCAGGGGTGGTGGAGCTTTCTTT.

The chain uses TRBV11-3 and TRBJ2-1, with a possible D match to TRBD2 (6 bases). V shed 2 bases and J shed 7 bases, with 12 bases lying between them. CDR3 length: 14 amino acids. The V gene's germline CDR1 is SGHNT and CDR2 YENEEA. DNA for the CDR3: TGTGCCAGCAGCTTAAGACGGGAGAAAAATGAGCAGTTCTTC. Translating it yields CASSLRREKNEQFF.

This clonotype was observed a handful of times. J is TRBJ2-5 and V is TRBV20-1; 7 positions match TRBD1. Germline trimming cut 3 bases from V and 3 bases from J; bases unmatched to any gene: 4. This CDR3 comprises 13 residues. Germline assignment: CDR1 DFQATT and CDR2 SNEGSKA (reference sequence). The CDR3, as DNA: TGCAGTGCTAGGAGGGGGCTCGAAGAGACCCAGTACTTC. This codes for CSARRGLEETQYF.

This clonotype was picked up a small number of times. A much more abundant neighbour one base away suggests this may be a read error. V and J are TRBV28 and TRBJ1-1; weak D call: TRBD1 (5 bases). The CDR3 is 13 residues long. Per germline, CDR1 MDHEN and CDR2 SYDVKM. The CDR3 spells CANSWRGNTEAFF. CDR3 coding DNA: TGTGCCAACAGTTGGAGGGGGAACACTGAAGCTTTCTTT.

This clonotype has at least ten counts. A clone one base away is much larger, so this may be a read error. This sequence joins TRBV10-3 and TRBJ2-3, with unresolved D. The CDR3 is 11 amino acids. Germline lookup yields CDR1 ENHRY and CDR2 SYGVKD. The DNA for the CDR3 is TGTGCCATCCAAGTCACAGATACGCGGTATTTT. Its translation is CAIQVTDTRYF.

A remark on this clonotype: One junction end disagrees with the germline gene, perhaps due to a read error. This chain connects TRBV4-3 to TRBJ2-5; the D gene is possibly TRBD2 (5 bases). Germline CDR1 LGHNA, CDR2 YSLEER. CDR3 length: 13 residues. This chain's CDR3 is CASSLAYDETQYF. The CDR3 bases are TGCGCCAGCAGCCTAGCGTATGATGAGACGCAGTACTTC.

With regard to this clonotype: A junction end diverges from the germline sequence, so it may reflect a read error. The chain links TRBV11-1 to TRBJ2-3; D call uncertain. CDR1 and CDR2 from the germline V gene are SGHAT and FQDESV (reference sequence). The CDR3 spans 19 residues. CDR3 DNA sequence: TGTGCCAGCAGCTCTGTGGGAAGTTCTGTTGGAGCCCGCACAGATACGCAGTGTTTT. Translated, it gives CASSSVGSSVGARTDTQCF.

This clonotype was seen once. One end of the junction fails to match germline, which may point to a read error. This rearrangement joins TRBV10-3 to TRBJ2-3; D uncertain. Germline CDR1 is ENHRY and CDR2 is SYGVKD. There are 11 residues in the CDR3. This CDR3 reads CPIQVTDMQYF. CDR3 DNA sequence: TGTCCCATCCAAGTCACAGATATGCAGTATTTT.

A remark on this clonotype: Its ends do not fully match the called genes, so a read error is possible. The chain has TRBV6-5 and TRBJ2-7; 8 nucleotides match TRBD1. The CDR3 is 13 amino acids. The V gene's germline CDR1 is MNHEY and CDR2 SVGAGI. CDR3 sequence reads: CSSRGTGDYEQYF. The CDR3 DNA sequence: TGTTCCAGCAGGGGGACAGGCGACTATGAGCAGTACTTC.

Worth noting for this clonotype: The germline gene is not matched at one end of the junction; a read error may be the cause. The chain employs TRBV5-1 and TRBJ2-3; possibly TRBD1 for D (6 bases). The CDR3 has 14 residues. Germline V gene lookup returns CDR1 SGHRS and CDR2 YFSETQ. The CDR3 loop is CASGLGHNTNTQYF. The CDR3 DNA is TGCGCCAGCGGCTTGGGACACAACACAAATACGCAGTATTTT.

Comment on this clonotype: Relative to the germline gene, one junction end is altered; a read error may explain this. CDR3 in amino acids: CASSPTFSNTGELFF. In DNA, the CDR3 is TGCGCCAGCAGCCCGACATTCTCGAACACCGGGGAGCTGTTTTTT. The V call is TRBV2, the J call TRBJ2-2; D not resolved. The CDR3 has 15 residues. Per the germline V gene, CDR1 is SNHLY and CDR2 is FYNNEI.

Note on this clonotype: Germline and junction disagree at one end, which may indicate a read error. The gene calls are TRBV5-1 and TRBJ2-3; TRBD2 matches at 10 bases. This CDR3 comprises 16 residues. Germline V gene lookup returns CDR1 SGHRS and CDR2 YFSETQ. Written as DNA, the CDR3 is TGCGCCGGCAGCTTGCAAGCTAGCGGGAGCACAGATACGCATTATTTT. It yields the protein CAGSLQASGSTDTHYF.

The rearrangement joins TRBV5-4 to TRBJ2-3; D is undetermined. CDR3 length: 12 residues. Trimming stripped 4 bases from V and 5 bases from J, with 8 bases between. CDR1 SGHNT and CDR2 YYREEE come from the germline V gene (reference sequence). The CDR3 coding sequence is TGTGCCAGCAGCATTACTGGAGATACGCAGTATTTT. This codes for CASSITGDTQYF.

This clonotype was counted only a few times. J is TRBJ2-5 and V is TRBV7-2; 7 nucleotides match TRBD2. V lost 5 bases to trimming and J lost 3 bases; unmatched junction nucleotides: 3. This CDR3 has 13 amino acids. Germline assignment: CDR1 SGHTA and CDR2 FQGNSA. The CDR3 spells CASSAGTKETQYF. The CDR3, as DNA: TGTGCCAGCAGCGCCGGGACTAAAGAGACCCAGTACTTC.

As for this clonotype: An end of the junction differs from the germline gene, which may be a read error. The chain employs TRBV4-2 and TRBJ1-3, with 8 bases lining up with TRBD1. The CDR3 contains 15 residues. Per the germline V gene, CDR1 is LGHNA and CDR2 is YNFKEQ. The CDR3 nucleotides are TGTGTCAGCAGCCACCTCCAGGGGACAGGAAACATCATATATTTT. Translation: CVSSHLQGTGNIIYF.

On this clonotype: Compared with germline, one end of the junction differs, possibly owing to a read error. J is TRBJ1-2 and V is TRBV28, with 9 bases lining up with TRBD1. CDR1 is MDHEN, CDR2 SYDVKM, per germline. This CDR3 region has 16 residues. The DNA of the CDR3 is TGTGCCAGCAGTACACCCCCCGGGACAGGGACCTATGGATACATCTTC. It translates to CASSTPPGTGTYGYIF.

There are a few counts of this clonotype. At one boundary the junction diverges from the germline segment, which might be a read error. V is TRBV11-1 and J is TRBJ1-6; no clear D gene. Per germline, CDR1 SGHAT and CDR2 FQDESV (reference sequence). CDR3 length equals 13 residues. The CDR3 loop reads CANSLTLVSSLHF. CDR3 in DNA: TGTGCCAACAGCCTGACACTGGTTTCATCCCTCCACTTT.

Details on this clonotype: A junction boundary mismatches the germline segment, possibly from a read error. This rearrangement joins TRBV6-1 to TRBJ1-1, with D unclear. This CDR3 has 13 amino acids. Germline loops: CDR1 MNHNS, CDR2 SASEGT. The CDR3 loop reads CVSGEIKNTEAFF. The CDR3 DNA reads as TGTGTCAGCGGTGAAATCAAGAACACTGAAGCTTTCTTT.

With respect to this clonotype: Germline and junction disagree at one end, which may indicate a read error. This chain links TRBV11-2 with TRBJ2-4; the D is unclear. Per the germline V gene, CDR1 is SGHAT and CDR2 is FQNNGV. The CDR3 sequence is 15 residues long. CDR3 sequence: CASINSAVAKTIQYF. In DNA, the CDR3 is TGTGCCAGCATCAATTCGGCGGTAGCCAAAACCATTCAGTACTTC.

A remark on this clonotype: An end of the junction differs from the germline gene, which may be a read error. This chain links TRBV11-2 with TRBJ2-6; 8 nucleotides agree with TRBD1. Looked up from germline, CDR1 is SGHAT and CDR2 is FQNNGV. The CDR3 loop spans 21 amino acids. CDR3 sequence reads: CASSMGGDRGISPSGANVLAF. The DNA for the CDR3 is TGTGCCAGCAGCATGGGGGGAGACAGGGGCATTTCCCCCTCTGGGGCCAATGTCCTGGCTTTC.

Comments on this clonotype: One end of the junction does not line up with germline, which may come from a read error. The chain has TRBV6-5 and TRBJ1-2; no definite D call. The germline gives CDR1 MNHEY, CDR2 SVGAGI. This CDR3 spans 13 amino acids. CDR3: CANRVGVNYGYIF. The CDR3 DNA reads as TGTGCCAATAGGGTCGGGGTCAACTATGGCTACATCTTC.

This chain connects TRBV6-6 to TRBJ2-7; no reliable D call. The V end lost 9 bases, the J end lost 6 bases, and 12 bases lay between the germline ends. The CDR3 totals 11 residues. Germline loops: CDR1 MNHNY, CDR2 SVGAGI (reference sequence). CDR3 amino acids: CASRTLGEQYF. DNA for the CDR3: TGTGCCAGTCGTACCCTAGGCGAGCAGTACTTC.

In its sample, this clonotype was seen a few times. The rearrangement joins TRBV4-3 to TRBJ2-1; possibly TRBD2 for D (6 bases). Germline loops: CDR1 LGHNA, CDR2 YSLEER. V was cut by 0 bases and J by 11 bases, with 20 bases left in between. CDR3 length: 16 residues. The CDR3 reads CASSQDSGPAFSKQFF. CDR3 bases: TGCGCCAGCAGCCAAGATAGCGGACCAGCCTTCAGTAAGCAGTTCTTC.

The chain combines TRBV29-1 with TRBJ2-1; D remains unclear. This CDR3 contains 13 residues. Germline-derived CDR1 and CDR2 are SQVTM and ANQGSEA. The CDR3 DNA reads TGCGACGTTGAAGACCCCTATAACAATGAGCAGTTCTTC. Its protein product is CDVEDPYNNEQFF.

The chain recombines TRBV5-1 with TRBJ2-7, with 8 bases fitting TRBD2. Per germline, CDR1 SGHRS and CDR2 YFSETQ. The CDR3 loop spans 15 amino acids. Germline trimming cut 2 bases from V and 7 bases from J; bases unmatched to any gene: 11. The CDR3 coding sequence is TGCGCCAGCAGCTTCCTTCGAGCGGGAGTTGTGGAGCAGTACTTC. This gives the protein CASSFLRAGVVEQYF.

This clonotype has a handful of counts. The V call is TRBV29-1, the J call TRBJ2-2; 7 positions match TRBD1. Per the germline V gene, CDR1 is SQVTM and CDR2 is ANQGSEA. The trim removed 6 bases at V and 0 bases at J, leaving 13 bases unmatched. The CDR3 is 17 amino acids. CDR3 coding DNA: TGCAGCGTCCTTGGCCTCCTCGGGACAGCGAACACCGGGGAGCTGTTTTTT. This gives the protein CSVLGLLGTANTGELFF.

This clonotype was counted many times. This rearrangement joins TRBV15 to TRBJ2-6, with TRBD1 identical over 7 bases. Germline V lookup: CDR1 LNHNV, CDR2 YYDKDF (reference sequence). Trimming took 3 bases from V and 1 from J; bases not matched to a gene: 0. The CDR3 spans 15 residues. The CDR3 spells CATSRDRSGANVLTF. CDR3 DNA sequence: TGTGCCACCAGCAGGGACAGGTCTGGGGCCAACGTCCTGACTTTC. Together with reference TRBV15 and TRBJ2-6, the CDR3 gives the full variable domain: DAMVIQNPRYQVTQFGKPVTLSCSQTLNHNVMYWYQQKSSQAPKLLFHYYDKDFNNEADTPDNFQSRRPNTSFCFLDIRSPGLGDTAMYLCATSRDRSGANVLTFGAGSRLTVL.